Detailed here is one T cell receptor beta chain. This clone's antigen is unknown. No base quality information exists; no much larger clone differs at one position. The sample is drawn from a study of cytomegalovirus exposure and HLA in healthy donors (TCRdb year 2017). Some background on the complete study: An earlier analysis of about 530 of the donors reported approximately 300 Gb of sequence data and 95 million to 120 million unique TCR beta sequences obtained from about 179 million T cells. Rather than drawing on any new phenotypic data, the later analysis identified candidate immune exposures from TCR beta sequences and the way those sequences occurred across donors. Typing coverage differed by locus: A, B, C, DRB1 and DQB1 were typed in roughly 629-630 donors, DQA1 in 522, DPA1 in around 600, and DPB1 in around 440. Every discovery cohort repertoire had been produced on one sequencing platform. Four to six DR-DQ haplotypes were handled as single units for association and clustering, since linkage in the cohort was strong. The study was designed to test whether signatures of past pathogen exposure could be identified by cataloging public T cell receptors. HLA typing covered class I and class II loci at four-digit resolution. A later genetic analysis took genome-wide SNP genotypes for about 55% of the 666 donors and used that subset as a discovery cohort. High-throughput TCR immunosequencing, statistical association of individual TCRs with disease status, and machine learning were combined to predict cytomegalovirus infection status. Approximately 300 gigabases of sequencing data and approximately 91 million unique TCR sequences made up an early release that covered about 640 HLA-typed donors. Besides the first cohort of about 730 subjects, a separate validation cohort made up of over a hundred different subjects was used. Donor age, sex, ethnicity and CMV serostatus were collected together with the repertoire data. An earlier analysis of 587 of the donors used high-throughput TCR beta sequencing to judge whether each TCR beta V gene segment behaved as functional or pseudogenic. Among some 400 genotyped donors of the cohort, an average of approximately 220,000 unique TCR beta nucleotide sequences was sequenced per donor, of which about 18% were non-productive. Of the approximately 370 genotyped donors, more than 75% were placed in the genetic ancestry cluster associated with self-reported Caucasian donors. A later analysis re-analyzed previously published TCR beta repertoires from 600 to 850 donors and added high-resolution HLA genotyping to study TCR occurrence patterns. The study profiled the T cell repertoires of approximately 700 subjects by immunosequencing and related them to cytomegalovirus serostatus.

The cohort comprised several hundred healthy bone marrow donors. All cohort members were sampled while nominally healthy, although unrecorded immune exposures were likely present. The donor tested CMV seronegative, placing the donor among the 352 seronegative members of the cohort. A peripheral blood sample was collected from each donor, and TCR beta sequencing was performed on peripheral blood mononuclear cells. Genomic DNA extraction from the blood cell samples was performed with the Qiagen DNeasy Blood Extraction Kit. The germline V gene sets CDR1 to SGDLS and CDR2 to YYNGEE. The germline V end is reduced by 3 bases and the J end by 2 bases; junction bases left unmatched: 11. The CDR3 sequence holds 17 residues, the cysteine and phenylalanine included. Just the 51-base CDR3 DNA is kept, in frame starting at base 1. The library was prepared using the immunoSEQ multiplex PCR assay. A mixture of 60 forward primers for TCR Vbeta segments and 13 reverse primers for TCR Jbeta segments was used in the multiplex PCR. A multiplex PCR assay on genomic DNA amplified the CDR3 region of rearranged TCR beta genes. On the Illumina HiSeq System, the amplified TCR beta libraries were sequenced as 87-base-pair reads. Per the authors' processing: Across the roughly 670 repertoires, a later analysis counted roughly 84 million unique TCR beta chains, around 11 million of which were shared by at least two donors. Raw reads were error-corrected and collapsed into unique sequences by a nearest-neighbor algorithm in which closely related sequences were merged to remove PCR and sequencing errors. CDR3 sequences were aligned to IMGT reference sequences to assign V, D and J gene segments. Each retained sequence needed at least a six-nucleotide match to both a V gene segment and a J gene segment. A rearrangement counted as productive if the CDR3 had no stop codons and remained in frame with V and J, and every other rearrangement counted as non-productive. Following IMGT convention, CDR3 was defined as the stretch from the second conserved V-encoded cysteine up to the conserved J-encoded phenylalanine. The earlier analysis of some 580 of the donors excluded any sequence lacking an unambiguous match to a single V gene segment. An earlier analysis of 587 of the donors classified V segments as functional when productive rearrangements were above 56.7% and as segregating when the standard deviation between donors was above 5%. A statistical classification framework was developed to diagnose cytomegalovirus status using the catalog of TCR beta chain sequences. In a later analysis, V and J genes were assigned by comparing TCR nucleotide sequences against IMGT/GENE-DB human TR gene sequences. Using the TCRdist pipeline, a later analysis assigned CDR3 sequences along with most-parsimonious VDJ recombination scenarios. In a later analysis, every TCR beta chain was defined by the combination of its CDR3 amino acid sequence and its V-gene family, and reads without a unique V-gene family were dropped. As a way to deal with suspected cross-contamination and a sequencing artifact, a later analysis dropped nearly 600 nucleotide sequences that were highly shared and had low generation probability. For each public chain, a later analysis derived a clonal expansion index from normalized ranks of inferred template counts within each repertoire. Generation probabilities in a later analysis came from a VDJ recombination model fitted to out-of-frame rearrangements, and those results were checked against IGoR. In a later analysis, TCR-TCR, TCR-HLA and TCR-CMV co-occurrence was scored with hypergeometric tests, and a repertoire-size bias correction was applied to TCR pairs. In a later analysis, false discovery rates were estimated by permuting HLA or CMV assignments 20 times. In a later analysis, co-occurring TCRs were grouped using DBSCAN, and TCRdist sequence similarity was added for clustering within HLA-allele-positive subsets. Repertoires with fewer than 30,000 or more than 120,000 public chains, plus five repertoires with anomalous nucleotide sharing, were excluded from co-occurrence clustering. The clones in this table, taken by TCRdb from immuneACCESS, are in-frame only. Not every clone is retained; where verified, under half of the shortfall comes from an unresolved V gene, and the cause of the rest is unknown. That table furnishes V, J and clone size, whereas the DNA furnished D and trimming. For this sample the table gives 85,000 to 130,000 clones, of which 75% to 85% were detected only once. 1.2% of the sample is taken by the ten largest.

The full study reports these points: A later genetic analysis reported fewer N-insertions in productive TCRs among donors in an Asian-associated ancestry cluster than the roughly 720-donor mean. In a later analysis, HLA-associated TCR beta chains were found to be more clonally expanded and to have lower generation probabilities than equally common non-associated chains. The sequencing pipeline was judged likely to have produced a cluster of highly shared sequence variants as a technical artifact. Most TCR sequences were observed very rarely across donors, whereas some public TCRs were present in many individuals. Some IMGT-functional V segments, including TRBV6-2 and TRBV6-3, could not be distinguished by the 87-base-pair reads and were therefore excluded. The only immune exposure information available for the cohort was CMV serostatus. Assigning TCR associations to individual alleles was difficult when HLA alleles, especially DR and DQ, strongly co-occurred. An earlier analysis of approximately 570 of the donors showed that most TCR beta V segments appeared in productive rearrangements either about 87% or about 30% of the time, which broadly matched IMGT annotations. The authors suggested that the approach could potentially be extended to other disease states and immunological phenotypes. Most CMV-associated TCR beta chains appeared to be HLA-restricted in a later analysis, and the HLA associations seemed to be driven largely by CMV exposure. In both the original and validation cohorts, the classifier was reported to diagnose cytomegalovirus status with high specificity and sensitivity. At a false discovery rate of 0.05, a later analysis linked 15,000 to 20,000 TCR beta sequences to specific HLA alleles. A few of the identified cytomegalovirus-associated TCR beta chains were confirmed in vitro to be specific for cytomegalovirus antigens. The study listed 164 TCR beta chains as associated with cytomegalovirus. According to a later analysis, TCR association rates differed among HLA loci, with DRB1 alleles showing the most associated TCRs and HLA-C alleles showing the fewest. A later analysis reported that several top co-occurrence clusters appeared linked to parvovirus B19, influenza, CMV and Epstein-Barr virus. A further reported finding was that TCR beta sequences accurately predicted the HLA-A and HLA-B alleles for most subjects in the first cohort. V-gene and J-gene trimming of TCR beta chains was associated with a missense DCLRE1C variant in a later genetic analysis, and the association was replicated in an independent cohort. Correlated functional status among segregating V segments might be attributable to linkage disequilibrium, but an unknown experimental factor could not be ruled out. Over 15 rarely observed V segments, including chromosome 9 orphons, were excluded from the earlier analysis of several hundred of the donors because counts were too low. The presence/absence analyses assumed that sequencing depth was roughly uniform across donors, and that assumption may not be true. Because some donors lacked HLA typing at each locus, the association tests relied only on the typed subset. In this cohort, only TCR beta chains were sequenced, and detectable features were limited by the absence of alpha or paired-chain data.

The origin of this receptor is a woman between 18 and 29 years old in good health and CMV-seronegative. This sequence uses TRBV9 and TRBJ1-3; 7 of the junction bases match TRBD1. The sample comprised PBMCs. CDR3 reads: CASSAQEGQKTGNTIYF. Here is the DNA: TGTGCCAGCAGCGCCCAGGAGGGACAGAAGACTGGAAACACCATATATTTT.